These T cell receptor beta chains were read from a single sample in a study of blood T cell repertoires in COVID-19. Libraries were prepared by immunoSEQ multiplex PCR; TCRdb keeps only in-frame clonotypes and omits some of them. The sample contains just under 55,000 clones, less than 95% of which appear only once. The sample taken for sequencing was peripheral blood. The receptors shown here come from a woman in her thirties or forties with active COVID-19. Both conserved end residues are part of each CDR3. Each record gives: clone size, D gene, V gene, J gene, CDR3 DNA, CDR3 protein. The D gene is left open where the match is weak. Clone size is shown for a subset of rows, as once, few, many or a class of expanded clone.

abundance: .
d_gene: TRBD1
v_gene: TRBV7-2
j_gene: TRBJ1-2
CDR3nt: TGTGCCAGCAGCTTAGAGACAGGGGTTTTAAATGGCTACACCTTC
CDR3aa: CASSLETGVLNGYTF

abundance: .
d_gene: .
v_gene: TRBV7-5
j_gene: TRBJ1-1
CDR3nt: TGTGCCAGAAGCTTAGAAAGGGGCCCTTTGAACACTGAAGCTTTCTTT
CDR3aa: CARSLERGPLNTEAFF

abundance: .
d_gene: TRBD1
v_gene: TRBV7-3
j_gene: TRBJ1-1
CDR3nt: TGTGCCAGCAGCTTAAAATCCACAGGGGTTTTAAGGAACACTGAAGCTTTCTTT
CDR3aa: CASSLKSTGVLRNTEAFF

abundance: once
d_gene: TRBD2
v_gene: TRBV5-4
j_gene: TRBJ2-3
CDR3nt: TGTGCCAGCGGTAGCGGGGGGCGCACAGATACGCAGTATTTT
CDR3aa: CASGSGGRTDTQYF

abundance: .
d_gene: TRBD1
v_gene: TRBV3-1/TRBV3-2
j_gene: TRBJ2-7
CDR3nt: TGTGCCAGCAGCCAAGATGGGACAGGGGTCGAGCAGTACTTC
CDR3aa: CASSQDGTGVEQYF

abundance: .
d_gene: .
v_gene: TRBV21-1
j_gene: TRBJ1-2
CDR3nt: TGTGCCAGCAGACTCAGGGGGACACATTATGGCTACACCTTC
CDR3aa: CASRLRGTHYGYTF

abundance: .
d_gene: TRBD2
v_gene: TRBV9
j_gene: TRBJ2-5
CDR3nt: TGTGCCAGCAGCGCGGGACTAGCGGGGAGACTTAACCAAGAGACCCAGTACTTC
CDR3aa: CASSAGLAGRLNQETQYF

abundance: .
d_gene: .
v_gene: TRBV11-2
j_gene: TRBJ2-7
CDR3nt: TGTGCCAGCAGCTTAGTTCAGGGGTCCGAGCAGTACTTC
CDR3aa: CASSLVQGSEQYF

abundance: once
d_gene: .
v_gene: TRBV15
j_gene: TRBJ2-5
CDR3nt: TGTGCCACCAGCCCACAGGGACTAAAAGAGACCCAGTACTTC
CDR3aa: CATSPQGLKETQYF

abundance: .
d_gene: .
v_gene: TRBV18
j_gene: TRBJ1-3
CDR3nt: TGTGCCAGCTCACCACAGACAGAGGCGAACACCATATATTTT
CDR3aa: CASSPQTEANTIYF

abundance: .
d_gene: .
v_gene: TRBV5-4
j_gene: TRBJ1-1
CDR3nt: TGTGCCAGCAGCTTGGACAGTAACACTGAAGCTTTCTTT
CDR3aa: CASSLDSNTEAFF

abundance: .
d_gene: TRBD1
v_gene: TRBV5-1
j_gene: TRBJ2-7
CDR3nt: TGCGCCAGCAGCTTGGGGGGGACAGTCTCCTACGAGCAGTACTTC
CDR3aa: CASSLGGTVSYEQYF

abundance: .
d_gene: .
v_gene: TRBV6-5
j_gene: TRBJ2-7
CDR3nt: TGTGCCAGCAGCCTAGGGGGCGCGGGGGAGCAGTACTTC
CDR3aa: CASSLGGAGEQYF

abundance: .
d_gene: TRBD1
v_gene: TRBV7-2
j_gene: TRBJ1-5
CDR3nt: TGTGCCAGCAGCTTACGGACAGGGGTCCAGCCCCAGCATTTT
CDR3aa: CASSLRTGVQPQHF

abundance: .
d_gene: .
v_gene: TRBV19
j_gene: TRBJ1-1
CDR3nt: TGTGCCAGTAGTTCCGTTGGGGGGTTGAACACTGAAGCTTTCTTT
CDR3aa: CASSSVGGLNTEAFF

abundance: .
d_gene: .
v_gene: TRBV12-3/TRBV12-4
j_gene: TRBJ2-5
CDR3nt: TGTGCCAGCAGTTACAGGGAGACCCAGTACTTC
CDR3aa: CASSYRETQYF

abundance: .
d_gene: .
v_gene: TRBV7-5
j_gene: TRBJ1-3
CDR3nt: TGTGCCAGAAGCTTAGGAGGGACAGCCAAATATACCGACTCTGGAAACACCATATATTTT
CDR3aa: CARSLGGTAKYTDSGNTIYF

abundance: .
d_gene: .
v_gene: TRBV11-3
j_gene: TRBJ2-2
CDR3nt: TGTGCCAGCAGCCTACAGGGCACCGGGGAGCTGTTTTTT
CDR3aa: CASSLQGTGELFF

abundance: .
d_gene: TRBD1
v_gene: TRBV19
j_gene: TRBJ1-5
CDR3nt: TGTGCCAGTAGTATAGGGGGAACAGGGGGTCAGCCCCAGCATTTT
CDR3aa: CASSIGGTGGQPQHF

abundance: .
d_gene: .
v_gene: TRBV27
j_gene: TRBJ1-4
CDR3nt: TGTGCCAGCAGTTTATCGCGAGCAACTAATGAAAAACTGTTTTTT
CDR3aa: CASSLSRATNEKLFF

abundance: .
d_gene: TRBD2
v_gene: TRBV7-2
j_gene: TRBJ2-7
CDR3nt: TGTGCCAGCAGCTTACGAAGCGGGGGGGCCGGCGAGCAGTACTTC
CDR3aa: CASSLRSGGAGEQYF

abundance: .
d_gene: .
v_gene: TRBV11-2
j_gene: TRBJ2-3
CDR3nt: TGTGCCAGCGCCGATTCCGTCACTTTAGGAGCAGATACGCAGTATTTT
CDR3aa: CASADSVTLGADTQYF

abundance: .
d_gene: TRBD1
v_gene: TRBV11-3
j_gene: TRBJ2-5
CDR3nt: TGTGCCAGCAGCGCACCCGGGACAGGGGGAAAGACCCAGTACTTC
CDR3aa: CASSAPGTGGKTQYF

abundance: .
d_gene: .
v_gene: TRBV18
j_gene: TRBJ2-1
CDR3nt: TGTGCCAGCTCACCAGGGGGGGCTAGACGAAATGAGCAGTTCTTC
CDR3aa: CASSPGGARRNEQFF

abundance: once
d_gene: TRBD1
v_gene: TRBV7-2
j_gene: TRBJ1-1
CDR3nt: TGTGCCAGCAGCTTAAAGACTACCGGGACAGGGACCACTGAAGCTTTCTTT
CDR3aa: CASSLKTTGTGTTEAFF

abundance: .
d_gene: TRBD2
v_gene: TRBV6-5
j_gene: TRBJ2-3
CDR3nt: TGTGCCAGCAGTTATAGCGGGGGGGCCGTCGATACGCAGTATTTT
CDR3aa: CASSYSGGAVDTQYF

abundance: .
d_gene: .
v_gene: TRBV6-5
j_gene: TRBJ1-1
CDR3nt: TGTGCCAGCACAAGGGGTGGACAGGAAGCTTTCTTT
CDR3aa: CASTRGGQEAFF

abundance: .
d_gene: .
v_gene: TRBV6-2/TRBV6-3
j_gene: TRBJ2-7
CDR3nt: TGTGCCAGCAGTGACAGCTACGAGCAGTACTTC
CDR3aa: CASSDSYEQYF

abundance: .
d_gene: .
v_gene: TRBV3-1/TRBV3-2
j_gene: TRBJ1-3
CDR3nt: TGTGCCAGCAGCCAGGACCAGGGGCGAAACACCATATATTTT
CDR3aa: CASSQDQGRNTIYF

abundance: once
d_gene: .
v_gene: TRBV12-3/TRBV12-4
j_gene: TRBJ2-7
CDR3nt: TGTGCCAGCAGTTTACTGTCCTACGAGCAGTACTTC
CDR3aa: CASSLLSYEQYF

abundance: .
d_gene: TRBD2
v_gene: TRBV12-5
j_gene: TRBJ2-5
CDR3nt: TGTGCTAGTGGTATTAGCGGGGGGGTGGAGACCCAGTACTTC
CDR3aa: CASGISGGVETQYF

abundance: .
d_gene: .
v_gene: TRBV9
j_gene: TRBJ1-1
CDR3nt: TGTGCCAGCGGTGTGGGGGCAAACACTGAAGCTTTCTTT
CDR3aa: CASGVGANTEAFF

abundance: .
d_gene: .
v_gene: TRBV2
j_gene: TRBJ1-2
CDR3nt: TGTGCCAGCAGGCAGGTGAGAGGGCTCCTTGGCTACACCTTC
CDR3aa: CASRQVRGLLGYTF

abundance: .
d_gene: .
v_gene: TRBV5-1
j_gene: TRBJ2-2
CDR3nt: TGCGCCAGCAGCTTGCTATCAGGGGAGGGACTCGGGGAGCTGTTTTTT
CDR3aa: CASSLLSGEGLGELFF

abundance: .
d_gene: TRBD2
v_gene: TRBV11-3
j_gene: TRBJ2-1
CDR3nt: TGTGCCAGCAGCTTAACTAGCGGGGCTTACAATGAGCAGTTCTTC
CDR3aa: CASSLTSGAYNEQFF

abundance: .
d_gene: TRBD1
v_gene: TRBV6-2/TRBV6-3
j_gene: TRBJ2-5
CDR3nt: TGTGCCAGCAGTTACTCAGGACAGGGACGATGGGAGACCCAGTACTTC
CDR3aa: CASSYSGQGRWETQYF

abundance: once
d_gene: .
v_gene: TRBV19
j_gene: TRBJ1-1
CDR3nt: TGTGCCAGTAGTACCCGGACAGTTGAAGCTTTCTTT
CDR3aa: CASSTRTVEAFF

abundance: .
d_gene: TRBD1
v_gene: TRBV11-3
j_gene: TRBJ2-5
CDR3nt: TGTGCCAGCAGCTCCCGGACAGGGGGCGTTGGAGAGACCCAGTACTTC
CDR3aa: CASSSRTGGVGETQYF

abundance: .
d_gene: .
v_gene: TRBV9
j_gene: TRBJ2-1
CDR3nt: TGTGCCAGCAGCGTGGGGAGCGGGTCAGCTCGGCGTCGGGAGCAGTTCTTC
CDR3aa: CASSVGSGSARRREQFF

abundance: .
d_gene: .
v_gene: TRBV18
j_gene: TRBJ2-7
CDR3nt: TGTGCCAGCTCACCACTTACAAACGAGCAGTACTTC
CDR3aa: CASSPLTNEQYF

abundance: .
d_gene: TRBD1
v_gene: TRBV6-2/TRBV6-3
j_gene: TRBJ1-1
CDR3nt: TGTGCCAGCAGTTGGGTGGACAGGCTTGAAGCTTTCTTT
CDR3aa: CASSWVDRLEAFF

abundance: .
d_gene: TRBD2
v_gene: TRBV7-3
j_gene: TRBJ2-1
CDR3nt: TGTGCCAGCAGCTTAATTACCCCTAGCGGGGGGGCCGATGAGCAGTTCTTC
CDR3aa: CASSLITPSGGADEQFF

abundance: .
d_gene: .
v_gene: TRBV7-6
j_gene: TRBJ1-1
CDR3nt: TGTGCCAGCAGCTTAATGCCCGGGGCTGAAGCTTTCTTT
CDR3aa: CASSLMPGAEAFF

abundance: .
d_gene: .
v_gene: TRBV5-4
j_gene: TRBJ2-1
CDR3nt: TGTGCCAGCAGCCCCCAGGACTCCTACAATGAGCAGTTCTTC
CDR3aa: CASSPQDSYNEQFF

abundance: .
d_gene: .
v_gene: TRBV12-3/TRBV12-4
j_gene: TRBJ2-1
CDR3nt: TGTGCCAGCAGCGCAGGGCAGGGCCTTCTGTACTTCTTC
CDR3aa: CASSAGQGLLYFF

abundance: once
d_gene: TRBD1
v_gene: TRBV2
j_gene: TRBJ1-2
CDR3nt: TGTGCCAGCAATCGACGGGACAGGGGGTCTTACACCTTC
CDR3aa: CASNRRDRGSYTF

abundance: .
d_gene: TRBD1
v_gene: TRBV9
j_gene: TRBJ2-7
CDR3nt: TGTGCCAGCAGCGTAGGGGGGACAGGGTCCTACGAGCAGTACTTC
CDR3aa: CASSVGGTGSYEQYF

abundance: .
d_gene: TRBD1
v_gene: TRBV6-5
j_gene: TRBJ2-6
CDR3nt: TGTGCCAGCATGTCAGGGGGCGCTGGGGCCAACGTCCTGACTTTC
CDR3aa: CASMSGGAGANVLTF

abundance: .
d_gene: .
v_gene: TRBV6-2/TRBV6-3
j_gene: TRBJ1-1
CDR3nt: TGTGCCAGCAGTTACGAGGGTGACACTGAAGCTTTCTTT
CDR3aa: CASSYEGDTEAFF

abundance: .
d_gene: TRBD2
v_gene: TRBV7-2
j_gene: TRBJ2-7
CDR3nt: TGTGCCAGCAGCTTAGACGGCGGGGGGGCGAGGGAGCAGTACTTC
CDR3aa: CASSLDGGGAREQYF

abundance: .
d_gene: TRBD1
v_gene: TRBV11-3
j_gene: TRBJ1-5
CDR3nt: TGTGCCAGCAGCCTCAGGGGGCAAAGGAGCAATCAGCCCCAGCATTTT
CDR3aa: CASSLRGQRSNQPQHF

abundance: .
d_gene: TRBD1
v_gene: TRBV14
j_gene: TRBJ1-6
CDR3nt: TGTGCCAGCAGCCAACAGGGACAGGCGTTGAATAATTCACCCCTCCACTTT
CDR3aa: CASSQQGQALNNSPLHF

abundance: .
d_gene: .
v_gene: TRBV7-2
j_gene: TRBJ2-2
CDR3nt: TGTGCCAGCAGCTTAGCAGGCGGGATCTTTGGAGGGGAGCTGTTTTTT
CDR3aa: CASSLAGGIFGGELFF

abundance: .
d_gene: .
v_gene: TRBV11-2
j_gene: TRBJ1-1
CDR3nt: TGTGCCAGCAGCTTAGAAGGGACATACAACACTGAAGCTTTCTTT
CDR3aa: CASSLEGTYNTEAFF